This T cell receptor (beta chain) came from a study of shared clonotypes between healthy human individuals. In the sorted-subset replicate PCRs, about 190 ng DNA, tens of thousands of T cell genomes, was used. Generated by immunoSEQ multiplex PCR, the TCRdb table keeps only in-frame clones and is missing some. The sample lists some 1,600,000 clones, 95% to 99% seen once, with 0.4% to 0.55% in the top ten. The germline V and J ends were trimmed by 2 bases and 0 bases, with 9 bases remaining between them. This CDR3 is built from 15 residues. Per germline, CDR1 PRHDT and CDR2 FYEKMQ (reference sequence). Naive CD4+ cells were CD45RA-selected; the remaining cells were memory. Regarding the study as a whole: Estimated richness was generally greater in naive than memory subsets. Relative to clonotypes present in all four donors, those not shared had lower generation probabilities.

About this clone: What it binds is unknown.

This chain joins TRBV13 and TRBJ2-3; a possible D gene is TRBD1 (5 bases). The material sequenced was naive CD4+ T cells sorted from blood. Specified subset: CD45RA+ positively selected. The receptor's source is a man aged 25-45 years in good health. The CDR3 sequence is CASSLLGESTDTQYF. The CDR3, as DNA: TGTGCCAGCAGCTTATTAGGGGAAAGCACAGATACGCAGTATTTT.